The present T cell receptor (beta chain) was sequenced within a study of vaccination and CD4 T cells after COVID-19. Time point here: late sampling 161 to 241 days after vaccination in a few convalescent patients. From the PCR reads, TCRdb called clonotypes with MiXCR, one entry per CDR3 protein. The sample carries 30,000 to 40,000 distinct CDR3 sequences, 36% recorded once. This CDR3 is built from 15 residues. Trimming left V 3 bases short and J 2 bases short, with 14 bases between. Germline V lookup: CDR1 SGHVS, CDR2 FQNEAQ. This chain links TRBV7-8 with TRBJ2-7; D remains unclear. The clonotype comes from a human donor who had recovered from COVID-19. The sequenced sample was CD4+ T cells from blood, obtained about 7 months after SARS-CoV-2 vaccination. This CDR3 is CASSLYLESPYEQYF. CDR3 DNA sequence: TGTGCCAGCAGCTTGTACTTGGAGTCCCCCTACGAGCAGTACTTC.